This T cell receptor beta chain appears in the sequencing data of a study of blood T cells in healthy people across ages. In the study overall: Capturing about one barcoded beta molecule per two T cells was achieved by template switching.

There were healthy Caucasian individuals from Russia, aged about 6 to 100, serving as donors. This clonotype was detected a few times. Alongside a J-beta primer mix, a sample-barcoded 5' primer served in a second PCR lasting about 7 to 12 cycles. TCRdb processed the 5' RACE reads anew with MiXCR; each CDR3 protein has one entry. The data hold about 650,000 distinct CDR3 sequences, with about 34% observed a single time. Sequencing input: blood. The TCR was taken from a woman older than 75 in good health.

CDR3 loop: CASSSNGNRMNTEAFF. The CDR3, as DNA: TGCGCCAGCAGCTCGAACGGTAACAGGATGAACACTGAAGCTTTCTTT. This chain connects TRBV5-1 to TRBJ1-1; possibly TRBD1 for D (5 bases). Per germline, CDR1 SGHRS and CDR2 YFSETQ. Trimming removed 3 bases at V and 0 bases at J, with 15 bases between. The CDR3 consists of 16 residues.